These T cell receptor beta chains were read from a single sample in a study of blood T cells in healthy people across ages. TCRdb recomputed calls from the 5' RACE reads with MiXCR, one row per CDR3 protein. The sample shows approximately 730,000 distinct CDR3 sequences, 40% to 45% of them seen only once. The sequenced material came from blood. The origin of the receptors is a woman aged 60-70 years in good health. Both conserved end residues are part of each CDR3. D genes are given only for firm matches. Clone size appears in some rows only: once, few, many, or a class for an expanded clone.

d_call	v_call	cdr3_length	j_call	clone_size	cdr3_aa	cdr3_nt
TRBD2	TRBV12-3/TRBV12-4	16	TRBJ2-3	-	CASSPGTSGPRDTQYF	TGTGCCAGCAGTCCCGGGACTAGCGGGCCGCGGGATACGCAGTATTTT
TRBD2	TRBV9	15	TRBJ2-3	-	CASSPGLVHADTQYF	TGTGCCAGCAGCCCTGGACTAGTTCATGCAGATACGCAGTATTTT
TRBD1	TRBV12-3/TRBV12-4	14	TRBJ1-2	few	CASSSGTGGSGYTF	TGTGCCAGCAGTTCCGGGACAGGGGGCTCTGGCTACACCTTC
-	TRBV4-1	14	TRBJ2-5	-	CASSQGDNGETQYF	TGCGCCAGCAGCCAGGGGGACAATGGAGAGACCCAGTACTTC
-	TRBV28	15	TRBJ1-5	few	CASSLGPGTNQPQHF	TGTGCCAGCAGTTTAGGTCCGGGCACCAATCAGCCCCAGCATTTT
TRBD1	TRBV27	17	TRBJ2-6	-	CASSFSGTVSGANVLTF	TGTGCCAGCAGTTTTTCCGGGACAGTCTCTGGGGCCAACGTCCTGACTTTC
-	TRBV6-2/TRBV6-3	14	TRBJ1-2	few	CASSSEAGWSGYTF	TGTGCCAGCAGTTCGGAAGCCGGATGGTCTGGCTACACCTTC
TRBD2	TRBV25-1	12	TRBJ2-1	once	CASTGGAGRQFF	TGTGCCAGCACCGGGGGGGCAGGCCGGCAGTTCTTC
TRBD1	TRBV5-1	14	TRBJ2-7	many	CASSETGAGDEQYF	TGCGCCAGCAGCGAGACAGGGGCAGGGGACGAGCAGTACTTC
TRBD2	TRBV7-3	17	TRBJ2-1	-	CASGPKGGSGSYNEQFF	TGTGCCAGCGGCCCCAAAGGCGGGAGTGGGTCATACAATGAGCAGTTCTTC
-	TRBV7-9	15	TRBJ2-7	many	CASSRGGLIVYEQYF	TGTGCCAGCAGCAGGGGGGGGCTGATCGTCTACGAGCAGTACTTC
-	TRBV20-1	12	TRBJ2-7	few	CSAEPGNYEQYF	TGCAGTGCCGAGCCGGGAAACTACGAGCAGTACTTC
-	TRBV20-1	14	TRBJ2-7	-	CSAHPLRGQDEQYF	TGCAGTGCTCACCCCCTGAGGGGTCAGGACGAGCAGTACTTC
-	TRBV25-1	15	TRBJ2-1	once	CAGSVPKAQGGEQFF	TGTGCCGGCAGTGTCCCTAAGGCGCAGGGTGGCGAGCAGTTCTTC
-	TRBV7-3	15	TRBJ2-5	once	CASSFSRGPDNEQYF	TGTGCCAGCAGCTTTTCACGGGGCCCAGACAATGAGCAGTACTTC
-	TRBV3-1	16	TRBJ2-3	-	CASSQDPRSGFDTQYF	TGTGCCAGCAGCCAAGATCCTCGCTCAGGGTTCGATACGCAGTATTTT
TRBD1	TRBV15	14	TRBJ2-7	-	CATSTGQGTYEQYF	TGTGCCACCAGCACGGGACAGGGAACCTACGAGCAGTACTTC
-	TRBV9	15	TRBJ2-5	few	CASSVDVTQWETQYF	TGTGCCAGCAGCGTAGACGTAACCCAGTGGGAGACCCAGTACTTC
-	TRBV2	15	TRBJ2-2	-	CASSPQARGTGELFF	TGTGCCAGCAGTCCCCAGGCCCGGGGCACCGGGGAGCTGTTTTTT
-	TRBV7-2	14	TRBJ2-7	-	CASSPTGRSYEQYF	TGTGCCAGCAGCCCGACAGGGAGGAGCTACGAGCAGTACTTC
-	TRBV7-9	15	TRBJ2-1	once	CASRRGLHSYNEQFF	TGTGCCAGCAGACGGGGACTCCACTCCTACAATGAGCAGTTCTTC
TRBD1	TRBV20-1	15	TRBJ2-7	-	CSARGGTGESYEQYF	TGCAGTGCTAGGGGAGGGACAGGGGAATCCTACGAGCAGTACTTC
TRBD2	TRBV20-1	14	TRBJ2-7	-	CSASRGSGGYEQYF	TGCAGTGCCTCGCGGGGTAGCGGGGGTTACGAGCAGTACTTC
TRBD1	TRBV12-5	15	TRBJ2-1	many	CASGFPTGNYNEQFF	TGTGCTAGTGGTTTCCCGACAGGGAACTACAATGAGCAGTTCTTC
-	TRBV7-9	17	TRBJ1-4	-	CASSSSTTGTTNEKLFF	TGTGCCAGCAGCTCGTCCACTACAGGGACAACTAATGAAAAACTGTTTTTT
-	TRBV29-1	13	TRBJ2-7	few	CSVGFAGESEQYF	TGCAGCGTCGGATTTGCAGGGGAGAGCGAGCAGTACTTC
-	TRBV29-1	13	TRBJ1-1	-	CSLGGLGNTEAFF	TGCAGCCTCGGTGGCCTAGGGAACACTGAAGCTTTCTTT
-	TRBV29-1	16	TRBJ1-1	-	CSVDGRRPEGDTEAFF	TGCAGCGTTGACGGTCGTCGCCCTGAAGGGGACACTGAAGCTTTCTTT
-	TRBV7-2	14	TRBJ2-3	once	CATRVAGNGDTQYF	TGTGCCACAAGGGTAGCAGGGAACGGAGATACGCAGTATTTT
-	TRBV25-1	13	TRBJ1-2	-	CASSSDYSYGYTF	TGTGCCAGCAGTTCGGACTACTCCTATGGCTACACCTTC
-	TRBV5-1	13	TRBJ2-3	-	CASNLRDSDTQYF	TGCGCCAGCAATCTCAGGGATTCAGATACGCAGTATTTT
-	TRBV25-1	13	TRBJ2-7	-	CASNGVRGNEQYF	TGTGCCAGCAACGGAGTGAGGGGGAACGAGCAGTACTTC
TRBD1	TRBV5-1	15	TRBJ1-2	-	CASSRTGDGSYGYTF	TGCGCCAGCAGCCGGACAGGCGACGGGAGCTATGGCTACACCTTC
TRBD2	TRBV5-1	17	TRBJ2-3	-	CASSLWGLAGATDTQYF	TGCGCCAGCAGCTTATGGGGACTAGCAGGGGCCACAGATACGCAGTATTTT
-	TRBV10-3	18	TRBJ2-2	once	CAISGSGASILNTGELFF	TGTGCCATCAGTGGATCAGGGGCTTCCATACTAAACACCGGGGAGCTGTTTTTT
-	TRBV28	16	TRBJ2-1	-	CASNFLDGVKVNEQFF	TGTGCCAGCAATTTCCTGGACGGCGTAAAGGTCAATGAGCAGTTCTTC
-	TRBV7-3	13	TRBJ1-1	-	CASSLTMNTEAFF	TGTGCCAGCAGCTTAACAATGAACACTGAAGCTTTCTTT